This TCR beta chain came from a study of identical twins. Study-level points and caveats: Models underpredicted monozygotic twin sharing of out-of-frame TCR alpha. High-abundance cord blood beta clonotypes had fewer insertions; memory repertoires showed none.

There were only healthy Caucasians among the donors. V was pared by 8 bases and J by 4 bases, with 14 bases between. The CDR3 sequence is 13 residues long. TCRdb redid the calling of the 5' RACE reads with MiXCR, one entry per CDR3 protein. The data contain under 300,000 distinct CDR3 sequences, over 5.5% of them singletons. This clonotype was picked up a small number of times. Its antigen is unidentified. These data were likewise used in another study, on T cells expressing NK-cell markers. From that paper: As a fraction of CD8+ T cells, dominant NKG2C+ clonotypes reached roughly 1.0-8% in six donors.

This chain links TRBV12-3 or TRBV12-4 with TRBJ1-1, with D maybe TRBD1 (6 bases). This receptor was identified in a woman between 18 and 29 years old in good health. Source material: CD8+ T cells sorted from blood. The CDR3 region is CASLFGGGTEAFF. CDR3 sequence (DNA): TGTGCCAGCCTATTTGGGGGCGGCACTGAAGCTTTCTTT.